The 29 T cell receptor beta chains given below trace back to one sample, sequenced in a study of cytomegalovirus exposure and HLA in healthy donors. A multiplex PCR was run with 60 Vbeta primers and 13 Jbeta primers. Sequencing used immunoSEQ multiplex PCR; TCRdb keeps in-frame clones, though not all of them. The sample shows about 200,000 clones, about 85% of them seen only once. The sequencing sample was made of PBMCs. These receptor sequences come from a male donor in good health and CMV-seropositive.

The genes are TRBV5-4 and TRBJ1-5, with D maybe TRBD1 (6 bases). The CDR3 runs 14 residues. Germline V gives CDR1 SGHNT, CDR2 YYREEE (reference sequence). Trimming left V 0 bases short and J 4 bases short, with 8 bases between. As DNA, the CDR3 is TGTGCCAGCAGCTTGGACAGGGTGAATCAGCCCCAGCATTTT. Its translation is CASSLDRVNQPQHF.

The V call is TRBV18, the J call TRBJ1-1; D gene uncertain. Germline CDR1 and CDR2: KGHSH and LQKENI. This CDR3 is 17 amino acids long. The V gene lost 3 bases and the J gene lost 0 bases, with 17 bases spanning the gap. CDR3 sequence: CASSPVPLSGMNTEAFF. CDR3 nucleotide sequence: TGTGCCAGCTCACCGGTACCCCTCTCGGGTATGAACACTGAAGCTTTCTTT.

The CDR3 DNA is TGTGCCAGCAGTTACGGCAGGGGATGGGACGAGCAGTACTTC. This gives the protein CASSYGRGWDEQYF. This rearrangement joins TRBV6-6 to TRBJ2-7; D perhaps matches TRBD1 (6 bases). Germline V lookup: CDR1 MNHNY, CDR2 SVGAGI (reference sequence). V was pared by 2 bases and J by 5 bases, with 13 bases between. CDR3 length: 14 amino acids.

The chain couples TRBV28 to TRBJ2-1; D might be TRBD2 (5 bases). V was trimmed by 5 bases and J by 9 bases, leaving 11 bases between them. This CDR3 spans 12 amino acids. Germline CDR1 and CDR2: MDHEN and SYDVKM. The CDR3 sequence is CASSGLYFEQFF. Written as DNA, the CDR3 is TGTGCCAGCAGTGGACTTTATTTTGAGCAGTTCTTC.

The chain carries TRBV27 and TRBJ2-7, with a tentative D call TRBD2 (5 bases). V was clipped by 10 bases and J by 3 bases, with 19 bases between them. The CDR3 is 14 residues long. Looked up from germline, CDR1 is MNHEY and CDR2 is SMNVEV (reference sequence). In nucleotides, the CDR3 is TGTGCCACCCGTTTCGTAGGGAGTAGCTACGAGCAGTACTTC. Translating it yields CATRFVGSSYEQYF.

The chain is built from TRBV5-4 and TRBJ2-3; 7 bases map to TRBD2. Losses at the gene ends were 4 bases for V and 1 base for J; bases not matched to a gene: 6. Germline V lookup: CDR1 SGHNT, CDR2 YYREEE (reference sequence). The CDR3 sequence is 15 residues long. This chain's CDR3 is CASSHPSGGTDTQYF. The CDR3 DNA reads TGTGCCAGCAGCCATCCTAGCGGAGGCACAGATACGCAGTATTTT.

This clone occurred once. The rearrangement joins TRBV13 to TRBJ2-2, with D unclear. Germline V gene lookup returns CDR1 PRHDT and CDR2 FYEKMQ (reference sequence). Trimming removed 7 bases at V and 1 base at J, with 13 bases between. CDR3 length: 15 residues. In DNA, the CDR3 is TGTGCCAGCACCCGGGTGACGGAGAACACCGGGGAGCTGTTTTTT. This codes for CASTRVTENTGELFF.

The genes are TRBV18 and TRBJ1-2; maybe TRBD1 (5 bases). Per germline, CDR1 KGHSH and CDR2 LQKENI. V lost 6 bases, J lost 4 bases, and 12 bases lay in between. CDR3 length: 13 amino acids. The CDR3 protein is CASSPDTIYGYTF. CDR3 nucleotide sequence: TGTGCCAGCTCCCCGGACACCATCTATGGCTACACCTTC.

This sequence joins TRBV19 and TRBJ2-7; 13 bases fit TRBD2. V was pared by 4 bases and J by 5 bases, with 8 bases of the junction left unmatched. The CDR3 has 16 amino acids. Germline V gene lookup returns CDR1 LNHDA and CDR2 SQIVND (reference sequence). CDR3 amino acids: CASSTRTSGSFHEQYF. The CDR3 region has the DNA TGTGCCAGTAGTACCCGGACTAGCGGGAGTTTCCACGAGCAGTACTTC.

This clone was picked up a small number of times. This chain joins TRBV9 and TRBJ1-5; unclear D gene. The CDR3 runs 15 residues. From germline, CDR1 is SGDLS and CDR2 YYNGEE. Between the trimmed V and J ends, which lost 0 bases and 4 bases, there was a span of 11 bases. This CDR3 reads CASSVGSGRNQPQHF. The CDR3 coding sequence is TGTGCCAGCAGCGTAGGGTCAGGCCGAAATCAGCCCCAGCATTTT.

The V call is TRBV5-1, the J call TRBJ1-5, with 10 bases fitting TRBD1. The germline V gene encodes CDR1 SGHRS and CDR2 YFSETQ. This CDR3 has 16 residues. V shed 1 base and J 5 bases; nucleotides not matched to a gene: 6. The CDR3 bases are TGCGCCAGCAGCTTGACGACAGGGGGCGTCTATCAGCCCCAGCATTTT. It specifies CASSLTTGGVYQPQHF.

The CDR3 bases are TGCGCCAGCAGCCCGTGGCGTACAGGGGGTGAAAAACTGTTTTTT. The encoded protein is CASSPWRTGGEKLFF. This chain links TRBV4-1 with TRBJ1-4; 8 positions agree with TRBD1. The ends lost 4 bases at V and 7 bases at J; junction bases unmatched: 8. The CDR3 is 15 amino acids. Germline CDR1 MGHRA, CDR2 YSYEKL.

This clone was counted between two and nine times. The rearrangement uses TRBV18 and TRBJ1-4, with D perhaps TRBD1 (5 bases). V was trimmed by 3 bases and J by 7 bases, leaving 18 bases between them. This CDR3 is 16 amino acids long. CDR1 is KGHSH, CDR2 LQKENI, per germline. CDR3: CASSPPWRDGSEKLFF. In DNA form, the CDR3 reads TGTGCCAGCTCACCCCCGTGGAGGGACGGGAGTGAAAAACTGTTTTTT.

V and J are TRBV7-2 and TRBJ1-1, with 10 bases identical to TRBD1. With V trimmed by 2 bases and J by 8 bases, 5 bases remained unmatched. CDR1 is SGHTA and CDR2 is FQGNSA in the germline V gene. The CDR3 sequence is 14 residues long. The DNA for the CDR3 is TGTGCCAGCAGCTTAACCTCGACAGGGGGCGAAGCTTTCTTT. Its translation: CASSLTSTGGEAFF.

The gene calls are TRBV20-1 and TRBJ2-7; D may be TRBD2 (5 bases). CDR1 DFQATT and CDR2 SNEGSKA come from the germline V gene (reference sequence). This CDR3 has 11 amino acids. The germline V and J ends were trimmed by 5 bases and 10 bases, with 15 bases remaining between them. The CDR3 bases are TGCAGTGCTGATTACGACCGGGAACAGTACTTC. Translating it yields CSADYDREQYF.

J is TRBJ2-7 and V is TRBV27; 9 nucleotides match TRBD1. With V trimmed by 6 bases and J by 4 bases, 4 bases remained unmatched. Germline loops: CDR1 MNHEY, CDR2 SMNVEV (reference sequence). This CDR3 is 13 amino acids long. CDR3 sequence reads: CASSSTGGYEQYF. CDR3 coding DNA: TGTGCCAGCAGCTCGACAGGGGGGTACGAGCAGTACTTC.

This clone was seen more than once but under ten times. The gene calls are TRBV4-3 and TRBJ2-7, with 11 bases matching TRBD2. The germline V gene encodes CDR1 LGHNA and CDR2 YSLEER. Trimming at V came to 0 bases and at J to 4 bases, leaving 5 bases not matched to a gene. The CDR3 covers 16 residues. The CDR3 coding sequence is TGCGCCAGCAGCCAAGATGTACGACTAGCGGGGTACGAGCAGTACTTC. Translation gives CASSQDVRLAGYEQYF.

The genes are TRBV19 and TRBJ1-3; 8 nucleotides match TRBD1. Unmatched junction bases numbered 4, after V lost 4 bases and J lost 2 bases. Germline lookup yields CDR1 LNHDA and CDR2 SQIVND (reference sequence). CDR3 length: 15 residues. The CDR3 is CASSRRTGPGNTIYF. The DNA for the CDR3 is TGTGCCAGTAGTAGGAGGACAGGGCCTGGAAACACCATATATTTT. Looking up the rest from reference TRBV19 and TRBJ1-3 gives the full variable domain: DGGITQSPKYLFRKEGQNVTLSCEQNLNHDAMYWYRQDPGQGLRLIYYSQIVNDFQKGDIAEGYSVSREKKESFPLTVTSAQKNPTAFYLCASSRRTGPGNTIYFGEGSWLTVV.

The DNA for the CDR3 is TGTGCCATCTGGACAGGGAAGGGAGGAACTGAAGCTTTCTTT. This translates into CAIWTGKGGTEAFF. The chain combines TRBV10-3 with TRBJ1-1; 8 bases line up with TRBD1. This CDR3 has 14 residues. Unmatched junction bases numbered 10, after V lost 8 bases and J lost 5 bases. Germline values: CDR1 ENHRY, CDR2 SYGVKD.

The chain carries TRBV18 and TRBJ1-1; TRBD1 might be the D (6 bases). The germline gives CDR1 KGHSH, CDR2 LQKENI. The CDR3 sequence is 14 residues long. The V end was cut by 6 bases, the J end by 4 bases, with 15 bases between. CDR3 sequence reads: CASSTTGSITEAFF. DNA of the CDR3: TGTGCCAGCTCGACAACAGGGTCTATCACTGAAGCTTTCTTT.

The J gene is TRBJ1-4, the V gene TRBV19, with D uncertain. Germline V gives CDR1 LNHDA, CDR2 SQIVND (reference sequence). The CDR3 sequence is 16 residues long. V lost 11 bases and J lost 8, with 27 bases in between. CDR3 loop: CACSDGSGAVKEKLFF. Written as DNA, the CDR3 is TGTGCCTGCTCAGACGGGTCGGGAGCGGTAAAAGAAAAACTGTTTTTT.

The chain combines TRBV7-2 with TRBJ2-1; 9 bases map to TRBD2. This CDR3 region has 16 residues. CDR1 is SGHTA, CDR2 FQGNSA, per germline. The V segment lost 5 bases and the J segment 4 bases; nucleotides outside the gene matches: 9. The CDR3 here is CASSPQALAGYNEQFF. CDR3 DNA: TGTGCCAGCAGCCCTCAGGCCCTAGCGGGATACAATGAGCAGTTCTTC.

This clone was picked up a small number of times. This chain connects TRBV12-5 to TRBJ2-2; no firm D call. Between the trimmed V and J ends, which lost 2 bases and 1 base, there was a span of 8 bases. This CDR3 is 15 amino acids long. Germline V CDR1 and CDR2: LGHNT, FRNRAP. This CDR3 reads CASGLITVNTGELFF. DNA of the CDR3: TGTGCTAGTGGTTTGATTACGGTGAACACCGGGGAGCTGTTTTTT.

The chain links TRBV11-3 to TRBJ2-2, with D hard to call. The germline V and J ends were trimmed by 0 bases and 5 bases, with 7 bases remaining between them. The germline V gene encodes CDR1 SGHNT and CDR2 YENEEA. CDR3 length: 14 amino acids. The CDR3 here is CASSLDLKTGELFF. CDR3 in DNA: TGTGCCAGCAGCTTAGATCTAAAAACCGGGGAGCTGTTTTTT. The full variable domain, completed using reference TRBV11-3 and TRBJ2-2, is EAGVVQSPRYKIIEKKQPVAFWCNPISGHNTLYWYLQNLGQGPELLIRYENEEAVDDSQLPKDRFSAERLKGVDSTLKIQPAELGDSAVYLCASSLDLKTGELFFGEGSRLTVL.

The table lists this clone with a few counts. The CDR3 loop reads CASSPPVGQPQHF. The DNA for the CDR3 is TGTGCCAGCTCACCACCGGTCGGGCAGCCCCAGCATTTT. V and J are TRBV18 and TRBJ1-5; no reliable D call. The V end lost 0 bases, the J end lost 7 bases, and 7 bases lay between the germline ends. The CDR3 spans 13 residues. In germline, CDR1 is KGHSH, CDR2 LQKENI.

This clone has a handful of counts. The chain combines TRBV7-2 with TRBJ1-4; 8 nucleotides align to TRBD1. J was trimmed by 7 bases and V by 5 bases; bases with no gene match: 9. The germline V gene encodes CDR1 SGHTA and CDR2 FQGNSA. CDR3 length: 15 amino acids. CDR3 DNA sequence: TGTGCCAGCAGCCTGACGGACAGGGCCGGTGAAAAACTGTTTTTT. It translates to CASSLTDRAGEKLFF.

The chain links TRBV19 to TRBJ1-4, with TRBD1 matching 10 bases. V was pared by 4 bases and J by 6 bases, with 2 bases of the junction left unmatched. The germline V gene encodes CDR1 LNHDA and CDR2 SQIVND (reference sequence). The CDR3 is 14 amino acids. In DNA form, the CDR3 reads TGTGCCAGTAGTACGGGACAGGGGTATGAAAAACTGTTTTTT. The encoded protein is CASSTGQGYEKLFF. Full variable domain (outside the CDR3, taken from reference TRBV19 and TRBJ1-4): DGGITQSPKYLFRKEGQNVTLSCEQNLNHDAMYWYRQDPGQGLRLIYYSQIVNDFQKGDIAEGYSVSREKKESFPLTVTSAQKNPTAFYLCASSTGQGYEKLFFGSGTQLSVL.

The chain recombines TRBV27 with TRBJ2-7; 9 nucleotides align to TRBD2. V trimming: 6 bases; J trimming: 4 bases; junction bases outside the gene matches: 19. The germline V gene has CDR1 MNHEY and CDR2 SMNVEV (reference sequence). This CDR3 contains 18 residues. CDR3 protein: CASRTMLRSSGSRYEQYF. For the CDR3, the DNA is TGTGCCAGCAGAACTATGCTTAGGAGTAGCGGGAGTAGATACGAGCAGTACTTC.

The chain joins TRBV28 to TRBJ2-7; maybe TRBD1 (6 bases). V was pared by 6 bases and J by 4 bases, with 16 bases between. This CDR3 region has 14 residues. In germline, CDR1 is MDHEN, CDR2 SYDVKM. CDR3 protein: CASRNPQGWYEQYF. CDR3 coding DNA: TGTGCCAGCAGGAATCCTCAGGGGTGGTACGAGCAGTACTTC.